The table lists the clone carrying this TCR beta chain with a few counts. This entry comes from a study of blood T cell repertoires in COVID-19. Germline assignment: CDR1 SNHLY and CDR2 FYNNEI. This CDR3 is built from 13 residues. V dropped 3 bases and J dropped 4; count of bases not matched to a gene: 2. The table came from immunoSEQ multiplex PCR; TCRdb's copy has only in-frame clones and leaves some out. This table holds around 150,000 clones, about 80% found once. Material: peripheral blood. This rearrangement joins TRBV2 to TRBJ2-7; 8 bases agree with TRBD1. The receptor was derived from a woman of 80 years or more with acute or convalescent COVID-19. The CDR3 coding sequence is TGTGCCAGCAGTGAGGACAGGGTATACGAGCAGTACTTC. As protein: CASSEDRVYEQYF.